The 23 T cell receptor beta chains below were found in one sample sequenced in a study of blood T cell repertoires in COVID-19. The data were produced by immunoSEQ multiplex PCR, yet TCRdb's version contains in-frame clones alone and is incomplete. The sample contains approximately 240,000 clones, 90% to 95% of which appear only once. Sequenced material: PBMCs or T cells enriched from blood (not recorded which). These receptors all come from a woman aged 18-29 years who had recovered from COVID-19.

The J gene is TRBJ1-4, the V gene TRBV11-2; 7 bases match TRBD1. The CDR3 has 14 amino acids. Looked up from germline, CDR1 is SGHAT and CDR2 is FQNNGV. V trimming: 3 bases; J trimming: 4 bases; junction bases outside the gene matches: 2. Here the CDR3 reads CASSFAGGNEKLFF. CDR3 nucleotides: TGTGCCAGCAGCTTTGCAGGGGGTAATGAAAAACTGTTTTTT.

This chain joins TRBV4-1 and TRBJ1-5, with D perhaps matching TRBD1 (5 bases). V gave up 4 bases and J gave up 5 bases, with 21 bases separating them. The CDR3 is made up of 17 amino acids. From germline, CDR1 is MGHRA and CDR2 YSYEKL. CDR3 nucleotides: TGCGCCAGCAGCCCCGGGGGAATAGACGATCTATATCAGCCCCAGCATTTT. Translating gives CASSPGGIDDLYQPQHF.

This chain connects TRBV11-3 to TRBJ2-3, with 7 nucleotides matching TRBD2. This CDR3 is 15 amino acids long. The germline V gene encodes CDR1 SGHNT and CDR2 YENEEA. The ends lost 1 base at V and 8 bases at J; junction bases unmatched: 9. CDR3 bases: TGTGCCAGCAGCTTAGGTGCGGGGGTAATCGGTACGCAGTATTTT. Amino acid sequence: CASSLGAGVIGTQYF.

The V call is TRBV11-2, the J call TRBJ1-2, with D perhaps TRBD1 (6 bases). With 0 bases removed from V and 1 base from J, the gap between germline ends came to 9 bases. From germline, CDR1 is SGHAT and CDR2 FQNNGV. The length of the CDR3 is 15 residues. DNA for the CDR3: TGTGCCAGCAGCTTAGAGGGGGCTCGTAACTATGGCTACACCTTC. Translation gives CASSLEGARNYGYTF. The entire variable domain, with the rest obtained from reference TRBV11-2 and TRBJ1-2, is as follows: EAGVAQSPRYKIIEKRQSVAFWCNPISGHATLYWYQQILGQGPKLLIQFQNNGVVDDSQLPKDRFSAERLKGVDSTLKIQPAKLEDSAVYLCASSLEGARNYGYTFGSGTRLTVV.

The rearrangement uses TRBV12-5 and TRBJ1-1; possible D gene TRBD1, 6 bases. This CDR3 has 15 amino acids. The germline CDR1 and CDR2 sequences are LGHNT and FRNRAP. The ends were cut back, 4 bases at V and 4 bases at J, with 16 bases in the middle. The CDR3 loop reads CASGSEPRGPTEAFF. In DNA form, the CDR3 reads TGTGCTAGTGGTTCGGAACCCAGGGGTCCCACTGAAGCTTTCTTT. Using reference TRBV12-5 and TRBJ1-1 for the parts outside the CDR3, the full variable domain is DARVTQTPRHKVTEMGQEVTMRCQPILGHNTVFWYRQTMMQGLELLAYFRNRAPLDDSGMPKDRFSAEMPDATLATLKIQPSEPRDSAVYFCASGSEPRGPTEAFFGQGTRLTVV.

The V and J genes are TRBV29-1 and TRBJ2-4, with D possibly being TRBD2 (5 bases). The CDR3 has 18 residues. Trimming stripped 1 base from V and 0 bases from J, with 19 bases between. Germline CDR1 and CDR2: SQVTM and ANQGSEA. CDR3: CSVEGRNPSAQAKNIQYF. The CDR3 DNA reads TGCAGCGTTGAAGGGAGGAACCCGAGTGCACAAGCCAAAAACATTCAGTACTTC.

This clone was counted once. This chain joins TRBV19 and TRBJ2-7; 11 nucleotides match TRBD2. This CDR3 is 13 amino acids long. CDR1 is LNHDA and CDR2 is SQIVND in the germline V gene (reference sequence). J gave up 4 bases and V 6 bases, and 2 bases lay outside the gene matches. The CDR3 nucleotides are TGTGCCAGTAGAACTAGCGGGAGATACGAGCAGTACTTC. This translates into CASRTSGRYEQYF. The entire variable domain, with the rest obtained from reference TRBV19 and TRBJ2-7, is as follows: DGGITQSPKYLFRKEGQNVTLSCEQNLNHDAMYWYRQDPGQGLRLIYYSQIVNDFQKGDIAEGYSVSREKKESFPLTVTSAQKNPTAFYLCASRTSGRYEQYFGPGTRLTVT.

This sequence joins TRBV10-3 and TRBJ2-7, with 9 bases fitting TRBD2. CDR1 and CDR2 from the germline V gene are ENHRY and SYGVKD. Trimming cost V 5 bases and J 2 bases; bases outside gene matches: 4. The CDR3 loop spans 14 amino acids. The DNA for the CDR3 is TGTGCCATCAGTTCAAGCGGGAGGCCCTACGAGCAGTACTTC. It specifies CAISSSGRPYEQYF.

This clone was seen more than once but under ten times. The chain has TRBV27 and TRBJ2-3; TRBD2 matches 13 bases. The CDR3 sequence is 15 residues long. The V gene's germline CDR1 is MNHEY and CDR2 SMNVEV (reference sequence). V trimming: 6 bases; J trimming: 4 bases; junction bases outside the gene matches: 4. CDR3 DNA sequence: TGTGCCAGCAGCCTGACTAGCGGGAGGTCAGATACGCAGTATTTT. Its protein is CASSLTSGRSDTQYF.

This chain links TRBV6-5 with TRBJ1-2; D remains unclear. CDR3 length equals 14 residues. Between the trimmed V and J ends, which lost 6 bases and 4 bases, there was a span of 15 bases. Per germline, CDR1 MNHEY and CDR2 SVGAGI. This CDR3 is CASREDVLLYGYTF. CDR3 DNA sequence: TGTGCCAGCAGGGAGGACGTCTTACTCTATGGCTACACCTTC.

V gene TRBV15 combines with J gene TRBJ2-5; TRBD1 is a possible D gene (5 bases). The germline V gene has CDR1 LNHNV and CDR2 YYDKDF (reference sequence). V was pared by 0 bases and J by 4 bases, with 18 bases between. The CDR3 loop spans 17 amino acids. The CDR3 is CATSRDPIGRDAETQYF. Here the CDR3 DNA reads TGTGCCACCAGCAGAGATCCTATAGGCAGGGATGCAGAGACCCAGTACTTC.

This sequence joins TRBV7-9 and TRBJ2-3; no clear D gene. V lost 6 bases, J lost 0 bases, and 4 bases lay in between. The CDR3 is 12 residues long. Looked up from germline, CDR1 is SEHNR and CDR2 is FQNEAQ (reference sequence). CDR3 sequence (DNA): TGTGCCAGCAGATCTAGCACAGATACGCAGTATTTT. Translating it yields CASRSSTDTQYF.

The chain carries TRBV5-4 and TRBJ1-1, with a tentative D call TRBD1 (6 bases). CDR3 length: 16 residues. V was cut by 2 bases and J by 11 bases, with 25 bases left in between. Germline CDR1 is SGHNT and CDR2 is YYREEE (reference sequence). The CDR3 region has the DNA TGTGCCAGCAGCTTCATCGAGCTGCGGGGCGGGGGCCCGGCTTTCTTT. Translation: CASSFIELRGGGPAFF.

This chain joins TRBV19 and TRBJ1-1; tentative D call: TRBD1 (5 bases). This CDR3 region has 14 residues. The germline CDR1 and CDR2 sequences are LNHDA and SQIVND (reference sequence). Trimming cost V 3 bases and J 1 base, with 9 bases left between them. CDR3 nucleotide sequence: TGTGCCAGTAGTATTTCCGGGGGGAACACTGAAGCTTTCTTT. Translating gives CASSISGGNTEAFF.

The CDR3 protein is CASSLAAGGRANEQYF. The DNA of the CDR3 is TGTGCCAGCAGCTTGGCCGCTGGCGGGAGGGCCAACGAGCAGTACTTC. The chain links TRBV5-4 to TRBJ2-7; TRBD2 agrees at 9 bases. Germline CDR1 SGHNT, CDR2 YYREEE (reference sequence). V lost 0 bases to trimming and J lost 5 bases; unmatched junction nucleotides: 9. This CDR3 is built from 16 residues.

CDR3: CASSLSSGPGEQFF. Written as DNA, the CDR3 is TGTGCCAGCAGCTTGTCTAGCGGGCCCGGTGAGCAGTTCTTC. The chain joins TRBV7-3 to TRBJ2-1; 8 bases line up with TRBD2. The CDR3 has 14 amino acids. The V segment lost 3 bases and the J segment 9 bases; nucleotides outside the gene matches: 7. The germline CDR1 and CDR2 sequences are SGHTA and FQGTGA.

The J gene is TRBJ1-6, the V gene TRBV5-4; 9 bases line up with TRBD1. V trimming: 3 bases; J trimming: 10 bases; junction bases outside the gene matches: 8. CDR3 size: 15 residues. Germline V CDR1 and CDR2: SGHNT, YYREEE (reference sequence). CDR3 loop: CASSSGGQGDSPLHF. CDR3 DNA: TGTGCCAGCAGCTCTGGGGGACAGGGAGACTCACCCCTCCACTTT.

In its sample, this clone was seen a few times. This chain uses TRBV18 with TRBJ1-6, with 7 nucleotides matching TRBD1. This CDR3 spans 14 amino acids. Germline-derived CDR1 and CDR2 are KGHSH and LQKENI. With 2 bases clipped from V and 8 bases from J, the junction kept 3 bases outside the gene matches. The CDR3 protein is CASSPGGGDSPLHF. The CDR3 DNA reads TGTGCCAGCTCACCAGGAGGGGGCGATTCACCCCTCCACTTT.

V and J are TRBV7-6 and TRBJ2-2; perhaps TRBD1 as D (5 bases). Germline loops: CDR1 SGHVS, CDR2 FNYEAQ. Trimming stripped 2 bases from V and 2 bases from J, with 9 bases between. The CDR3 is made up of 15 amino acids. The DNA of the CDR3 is TGTGCCAGCAGCTTAACAGGCCCAAACACCGGGGAGCTGTTTTTT. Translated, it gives CASSLTGPNTGELFF.

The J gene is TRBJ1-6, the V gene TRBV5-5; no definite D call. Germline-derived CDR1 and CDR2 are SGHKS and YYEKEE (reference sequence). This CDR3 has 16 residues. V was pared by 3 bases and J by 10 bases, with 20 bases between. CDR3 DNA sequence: TGTGCCAGCAGCTACTCAATAGGATCCCTAGACTCACCCCTCCACTTT. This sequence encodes CASSYSIGSLDSPLHF.

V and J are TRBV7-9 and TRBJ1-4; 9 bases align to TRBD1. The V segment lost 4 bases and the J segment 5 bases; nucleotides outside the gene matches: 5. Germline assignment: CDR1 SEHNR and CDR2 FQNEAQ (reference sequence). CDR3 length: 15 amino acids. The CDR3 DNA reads TGTGCCAGCAGCTGGACGGGGACAGGGAATGAAAAACTGTTTTTT. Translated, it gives CASSWTGTGNEKLFF.

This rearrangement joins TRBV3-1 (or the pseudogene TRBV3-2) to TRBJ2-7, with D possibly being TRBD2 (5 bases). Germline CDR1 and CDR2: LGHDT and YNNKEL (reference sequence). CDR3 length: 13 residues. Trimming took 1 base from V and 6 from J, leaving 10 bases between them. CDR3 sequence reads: CASSQVAGVEQYF. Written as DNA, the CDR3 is TGTGCCAGCAGCCAAGTTGCCGGGGTCGAGCAGTACTTC.

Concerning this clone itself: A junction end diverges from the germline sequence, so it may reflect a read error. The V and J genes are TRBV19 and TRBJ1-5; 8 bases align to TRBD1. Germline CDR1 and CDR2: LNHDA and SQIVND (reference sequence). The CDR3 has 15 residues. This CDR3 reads CASSPDPSTDRGLSF. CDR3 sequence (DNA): TGTGCCAGTAGTCCCGACCCCTCCACCGACAGGGGACTTAGTTTT. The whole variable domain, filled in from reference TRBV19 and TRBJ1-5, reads DGGITQSPKYLFRKEGQNVTLSCEQNLNHDAMYWYRQDPGQGLRLIYYSQIVNDFQKGDIAEGYSVSREKKESFPLTVTSAQKNPTAFYLCASSPDPSTDRGLSFGDGTRLSIL.